This T cell receptor beta chain appears in the sequencing data of a study of blood T cell repertoires in COVID-19. Study as a whole: Italy, Spain and the United States were the sources of the convalescent and acute COVID-19 samples. From T cells, B-cell-depleted T cells, or PBMCs came the material, which was cDNA or gDNA.

Study processing details: Quantification of nucleated cells was approximated via reference gene primer amplification. Method: immunoSEQ multiplex PCR; TCRdb's copy keeps in-frame clones and lacks some. V and J calls and clone size are given by that table; D and trimming were obtained from the DNA. The sample records about 160,000 clones, 70% to 90% being singletons. V gave up 5 bases and J gave up 8 bases, with 15 bases separating them. This CDR3 has 14 residues. Germline V gene lookup returns CDR1 MNHEY and CDR2 SVGAGI. This receptor was obtained from a man in his forties with acute or convalescent COVID-19. V usage is TRBV6-5 and J usage is TRBJ1-4; D not certain. The sequenced material came from peripheral blood. This CDR3 is CASSPREFPEKLFF. In nucleotides, the CDR3 is TGTGCCAGCAGTCCGAGGGAATTTCCCGAAAAACTGTTTTTT.